This T cell receptor (beta chain) emerged from a study of blood T cell repertoires in COVID-19. Across the study: Samples of COVID-19 (acute and convalescent) were obtained from the United States, Italy and Spain.

Ages ranged from about 18 to 89 years, with residence in fewer than 25 US areas. Either two negative PCRs, clearance, or symptom resolution qualified Cohort 3 donors as recovered. This CDR3 contains 16 residues. The V gene's germline CDR1 is MGHRA and CDR2 YSYEKL. Trimming took 3 bases from V and 3 from J; bases not matched to a gene: 10. Clones were read by immunoSEQ multiplex PCR, and TCRdb kept only the in-frame ones, dropping some. This sample has some 430,000 clones, with less than 95% found just once. The source of this sequence is a man younger than 35 who had recovered from COVID-19. Input material: PBMCs or T cells enriched from blood (not recorded which). The rearrangement joins TRBV4-1 to TRBJ2-5; TRBD1 aligns across 7 bases. This chain's CDR3 is CASSQPSTGTKETQYF. The CDR3 nucleotides are TGCGCCAGCAGCCAGCCATCGACAGGGACGAAAGAGACCCAGTACTTC.